This is a list of T cell receptor beta chains from one sample in a study of tumor and adjacent non-tumor tissue in lung cancer. TCRdb passed the multiplex PCR reads through MiXCR, listing each CDR3 protein once. This sample has tens of thousands of distinct CDR3 sequences, with just over 75% found just once. The sequenced material came from distant non-tumor lung tissue. Every receptor here comes from a man between 70 and 80 years old with non-small cell lung cancer. Each CDR3 is given with its conserved first and last residue. Fields, in order: J gene, clone size, V gene, D gene, CDR3 protein, CDR3 DNA. D genes are given only for firm matches. Clone size is stated in some rows and not others, as once, few, many or a class when expanded.

j_call: TRBJ2-1
clone_size: -
v_call: TRBV11-2
d_call: -
cdr3_aa: CVSNLRGVANEHFF
cdr3_nt: TGTGTCAGCAACTTACGGGGAGTAGCCAATGAGCACTTCTTC

j_call: TRBJ2-5
clone_size: few
v_call: TRBV11-2
d_call: -
cdr3_aa: CVSSPGAVGQETQYF
cdr3_nt: TGTGTCAGCAGTCCGGGGGCAGTTGGGCAAGAGACCCAGTACTTC

j_call: TRBJ2-3
clone_size: -
v_call: TRBV28
d_call: TRBD1
cdr3_aa: CASSPGQVSNRQYF
cdr3_nt: TGTGCCAGCAGCCCGGGACAGGTCTCCAATAGGCAGTATTTT

j_call: TRBJ1-5
clone_size: -
v_call: TRBV29-1
d_call: -
cdr3_aa: CSVEAGVGQAQHF
cdr3_nt: TGCAGCGTTGAGGCGGGTGTGGGTCAGGCACAGCATTTT

j_call: TRBJ2-2
clone_size: -
v_call: TRBV10-2
d_call: -
cdr3_aa: CVSSDTGELFF
cdr3_nt: TGTGTCAGCAGTGACACCGGGGAGCTGTTTTTT

j_call: TRBJ2-7
clone_size: -
v_call: TRBV13
d_call: TRBD2
cdr3_aa: CANRSLKLAEQYF
cdr3_nt: TGTGCCAACAGGTCACTAAAACTAGCGGAGCAGTACTTC

j_call: TRBJ1-6
clone_size: -
v_call: TRBV10-3
d_call: -
cdr3_aa: CAISGSNANSPPHF
cdr3_nt: TGTGCCATCAGTGGGTCTAACGCCAATTCACCCCCCCACTTT

j_call: TRBJ1-1
clone_size: -
v_call: TRBV6-2/TRBV6-3
d_call: -
cdr3_aa: CASRPFVGQRREIFF
cdr3_nt: TGTGCAAGCCGACCTTTTGTGGGACAAAGAAGAGAAATTTTCTTT

j_call: TRBJ1-2
clone_size: -
v_call: TRBV10-3
d_call: -
cdr3_aa: CAINAEQSHGYTF
cdr3_nt: TGCGCCATCAATGCTGAGCAAAGCCACGGCTATACCTTC

j_call: TRBJ2-2
clone_size: -
v_call: TRBV6-1
d_call: -
cdr3_aa: CASMAGLENTGELIF
cdr3_nt: TGCGCCAGCATGGCGGGGTTGGAAAACACCGGGGAGCTGATTTTT

j_call: TRBJ2-3
clone_size: many
v_call: TRBV11-3
d_call: -
cdr3_aa: CANTRREVSTDKQYF
cdr3_nt: TGTGCCAACACACGTCGGGAAGTAAGCACAGATAAGCAGTATTTT

j_call: TRBJ2-2
clone_size: -
v_call: TRBV28
d_call: -
cdr3_aa: CASSLLIHRVMLAGELFF
cdr3_nt: TGTGCCAGCAGTTTGCTCATACACAGGGTGATGTTGGCCGGGGAGCTGTTTTTT

j_call: TRBJ1-5
clone_size: -
v_call: TRBV12-5
d_call: -
cdr3_aa: CVSGLTADSQPQHF
cdr3_nt: TGTGTTAGTGGCCTTACCGCTGACAGTCAGCCTCAGCATTTT

j_call: TRBJ2-1
clone_size: -
v_call: TRBV6-2/TRBV6-3
d_call: -
cdr3_aa: CASRPGGTSGYSSYNERFF
cdr3_nt: TGTGCCAGCAGACCAGGGGGGACTAGTGGTTACAGCTCCTACAATGAGCGGTTCTTC

j_call: TRBJ2-4
clone_size: -
v_call: TRBV12-3/TRBV12-4
d_call: -
cdr3_aa: CASSQQWIAKNIQYF
cdr3_nt: TGTGCCAGCAGCCAGCAGTGGATAGCCAAAAACATTCAGTACTTC

j_call: TRBJ2-5
clone_size: -
v_call: TRBV6-5
d_call: TRBD2
cdr3_aa: CASSSRGVLAGGEESQYF
cdr3_nt: TGTGCCAGCAGTTCGAGGGGGGTGCTAGCGGGAGGAGAAGAGAGCCAGTACTTC

j_call: TRBJ1-6
clone_size: -
v_call: TRBV20-1
d_call: TRBD1
cdr3_aa: CNAIQGEGSPLHF
cdr3_nt: TGCAATGCTATACAGGGGGAAGGTTCACCCCTCCACTTT

j_call: TRBJ1-2
clone_size: -
v_call: TRBV4-1
d_call: TRBD1
cdr3_aa: CASSQWRGQGKGYTF
cdr3_nt: TGCGCCAGCAGCCAATGGAGGGGACAGGGAAAAGGCTACACCTTC

j_call: TRBJ1-2
clone_size: -
v_call: TRBV6-1
d_call: TRBD1
cdr3_aa: CASSVGTGEGYPF
cdr3_nt: TGTGCCAGCAGTGTCGGGACAGGGGAAGGCTACCCCTTC

j_call: TRBJ2-1
clone_size: -
v_call: TRBV20-1
d_call: TRBD2
cdr3_aa: CSVREEVAGTYEQFF
cdr3_nt: TGCAGTGTTAGAGAAGAAGTAGCGGGGACCTACGAACAGTTCTTC

j_call: TRBJ2-5
clone_size: -
v_call: TRBV18
d_call: -
cdr3_aa: CASSRALKTQYF
cdr3_nt: TGTGCCAGCTCCCGGGCCCTGAAGACCCAGTACTTC

j_call: TRBJ2-5
clone_size: -
v_call: TRBV12-3/TRBV12-4
d_call: -
cdr3_aa: CASSSDKGQENQYF
cdr3_nt: TGTGCCAGCAGTTCGGACAAGGGCCAAGAGAACCAGTACTTC

j_call: TRBJ2-3
clone_size: -
v_call: TRBV5-1
d_call: -
cdr3_aa: CASSLWLAGWPGDTQYF
cdr3_nt: TGCGCCAGCAGCTTGTGGCTAGCAGGATGGCCTGGAGATACACAGTATTTT

j_call: TRBJ1-4
clone_size: -
v_call: TRBV13
d_call: -
cdr3_aa: CASSFSGGNEKFFF
cdr3_nt: TGTGCCAGCAGCTTCAGTGGGGGGAATGAAAAATTTTTTTTT

j_call: TRBJ2-7
clone_size: -
v_call: TRBV11-3
d_call: -
cdr3_aa: CANCLDGAQAREQYF
cdr3_nt: TGTGCCAACTGCTTAGATGGGGCCCAGGCTCGCGAGCAGTATTTC

j_call: TRBJ2-3
clone_size: -
v_call: TRBV4-2
d_call: -
cdr3_aa: CSSSRGGATDTQYF
cdr3_nt: TGTAGCAGTTCGAGAGGGGGTGCGACAGATACGCAGTATTTT

j_call: TRBJ2-3
clone_size: -
v_call: TRBV12-3/TRBV12-4
d_call: -
cdr3_aa: CARSFSRGLDTQYF
cdr3_nt: TGTGCCAGGAGTTTTTCCAGAGGACTGGATACGCAGTATTTT

j_call: TRBJ2-3
clone_size: -
v_call: TRBV29-1
d_call: -
cdr3_aa: CSAECIASTDTQYF
cdr3_nt: TGCAGCGCTGAGTGTATTGCGAGCACAGATACGCAGTATTTT

j_call: TRBJ2-3
clone_size: -
v_call: TRBV4-2
d_call: TRBD2
cdr3_aa: CASSQKTSGGLSTDTQYF
cdr3_nt: TGTGCCAGCAGCCAGAAAACTAGCGGGGGGCTCAGCACAGATACGCAGTATTTT

j_call: TRBJ2-5
clone_size: medium-sized
v_call: TRBV11-2
d_call: TRBD2
cdr3_aa: CASSLALAGGTQETQYF
cdr3_nt: TGTGCCAGCAGCTTAGCGTTAGCGGGGGGTACTCAAGAGACCCAGTACTTC

j_call: TRBJ2-2
clone_size: -
v_call: TRBV11-2
d_call: TRBD1
cdr3_aa: CASSLVGTGVAVELFF
cdr3_nt: TGTGCCAGCAGCTTAGTCGGCACAGGGGTCGCCGTGGAGCTGTTTTTT

j_call: TRBJ2-6
clone_size: -
v_call: TRBV4-2
d_call: -
cdr3_aa: CASSRDGGSGANVLTF
cdr3_nt: TGTGCCAGCAGCCGAGATGGGGGTTCTGGGGCCAATGTCCTGACTTTC

j_call: TRBJ1-4
clone_size: -
v_call: TRBV12-3/TRBV12-4
d_call: -
cdr3_aa: CVSSLGATNEKLFF
cdr3_nt: TGTGTCAGCAGTTTAGGTGCAACTAATGAAAAACTGTTTTTT

j_call: TRBJ2-7
clone_size: -
v_call: TRBV6-6
d_call: -
cdr3_aa: CARKEAIYYEHYF
cdr3_nt: TGTGCCAGAAAGGAGGCCATATACTACGAGCATTACTTC

j_call: TRBJ1-3
clone_size: -
v_call: TRBV12-3/TRBV12-4
d_call: -
cdr3_aa: CANMSAGNTIYF
cdr3_nt: TGTGCCAACATGTCCGCGGGAAACACCATATATTTT

j_call: TRBJ2-1
clone_size: few
v_call: TRBV2
d_call: TRBD2
cdr3_aa: CASLASGGQTHEQFF
cdr3_nt: TGTGCCAGCCTCGCGAGCGGGGGGCAAACACATGAGCAGTTCTTC

j_call: TRBJ2-1
clone_size: -
v_call: TRBV7-3
d_call: TRBD2
cdr3_aa: CASSLTGLADTEQFF
cdr3_nt: TGTGCCAGCAGCTTAACAGGACTAGCAGATACTGAGCAGTTCTTC

j_call: TRBJ1-4
clone_size: -
v_call: TRBV12-3/TRBV12-4
d_call: -
cdr3_aa: CTGSLSGLGEKLFF
cdr3_nt: TGTACCGGCAGTTTGAGCGGTCTAGGTGAAAAACTGTTTTTT

j_call: TRBJ2-1
clone_size: few
v_call: TRBV7-9
d_call: -
cdr3_aa: CASSSFRGGYNEQFF
cdr3_nt: TGTGCCAGCAGCTCGTTCCGTGGGGGATACAATGAGCAGTTCTTC

j_call: TRBJ1-5
clone_size: -
v_call: TRBV11-3
d_call: -
cdr3_aa: CASTRREVNTDTQHF
cdr3_nt: TGTGCCAGCACCCGTCGCGAAGTAAACACAGATACACAGCATTTT

j_call: TRBJ2-2
clone_size: -
v_call: TRBV10-1
d_call: -
cdr3_aa: CDSSHRASWELFF
cdr3_nt: TGCGACAGCAGCCACAGGGCCTCCTGGGAGCTGTTTTTT

j_call: TRBJ2-7
clone_size: -
v_call: TRBV28
d_call: -
cdr3_aa: CASSLHLHGGSCEQYF
cdr3_nt: TGTGCCAGCAGTTTACATCTACATGGAGGGTCCTGCGAACAGTACTTC